These 24 T cell receptor beta chains were sequenced from one sample in a study of T cell repertoires in cytomegalovirus infection. Their antigens remain unidentified. TCRdb processed the reads anew with MiXCR; each CDR3 protein has one entry. The sample consists of 750,000 to 900,000 distinct CDR3 sequences, 25% to 30% of them appearing once. The sequenced sample was cultured CD8+ T cells from PBMCs, obtained from culture after CMV antigen stimulation. The receptors originated from a human donor in good health (CMV status not recorded). Some clones in this sample may be carry-over from other donors' samples.

The chain carries TRBV28 and TRBJ2-5, with 7 bases that match TRBD1. The CDR3 runs 15 residues. V was pared by 6 bases and J by 4 bases, with 11 bases of the junction left unmatched. Germline values: CDR1 MDHEN, CDR2 SYDVKM. For the CDR3, the DNA is TGTGCCAGCAGGAAGGACAGGTTGCGCGTAGAGACCCAGTACTTC. Translating it yields CASRKDRLRVETQYF.

This clonotype was counted many times. V is TRBV6-1 and J is TRBJ1-5; 9 nucleotides match TRBD1. The CDR3 is 15 residues long. Trimming cost V 6 bases and J 1 base; bases outside gene matches: 4. Per the germline V gene, CDR1 is MNHNS and CDR2 is SASEGT. In nucleotides, the CDR3 is TGTGCCAGCAGGGACAGGGGCGGCAGCAATCAGCCCCAGCATTTT. This translates into CASRDRGGSNQPQHF.

This clonotype was recorded once. The CDR3 protein is CASSQGIGGFSYEQYF. CDR3 coding DNA: TGTGCCAGCAGCCAAGGTATCGGGGGTTTCTCCTACGAGCAGTACTTC. The chain has TRBV3-1 and TRBJ2-7; D possibly corresponds to TRBD2 (6 bases). CDR1 is LGHDT, CDR2 YNNKEL, per germline (reference sequence). The CDR3 covers 16 residues. Trimming cost V 1 base and J 0 bases, with 13 bases left between them.

The CDR3 nucleotides are TGTGCCAGCAGCTCCGGGACAAACAATGAAAAACTGTTTTTT. Translating gives CASSSGTNNEKLFF. V gene TRBV7-9 combines with J gene TRBJ1-4, with D perhaps matching TRBD1 (6 bases). CDR3 length: 14 residues. Germline CDR1 is SEHNR and CDR2 is FQNEAQ (reference sequence). Trimming stripped 4 bases from V and 5 bases from J, with 11 bases between.

Only a few counts were recorded for this clonotype. The chain employs TRBV6-6 and TRBJ1-1; 7 bases are shared with TRBD1. This CDR3 is built from 15 residues. Looked up from germline, CDR1 is MNHNY and CDR2 is SVGAGI (reference sequence). Trimming at V came to 2 bases and at J to 7 bases, leaving 10 bases not matched to a gene. Written as DNA, the CDR3 is TGTGCCAGCAGTTACAAGAGGGGGCCTTTGGGTGAAGCTTTCTTT. Translation: CASSYKRGPLGEAFF.

This clonotype has at least ten counts. The V gene is TRBV6-1, the J gene TRBJ2-1; D is possibly TRBD1 (5 bases). Germline assignment: CDR1 MNHNS and CDR2 SASEGT. Trimming stripped 5 bases from V and 3 bases from J, with 14 bases between. The CDR3 is 15 residues long. This CDR3 reads CASSLTSDSYNEQFF. The CDR3 DNA sequence: TGTGCCAGCAGTCTAACCAGCGACAGCTACAATGAGCAGTTCTTC.

This clonotype was picked up a small number of times. The rearrangement links TRBV9 to TRBJ2-3; TRBD2 aligns across 7 bases. The J segment lost 2 bases and the V segment lost 1 base, leaving 7 bases of the junction unmatched. The CDR3 totals 16 residues. Germline V CDR1 and CDR2: SGDLS, YYNGEE. The CDR3, as DNA: TGTGCCAGCAGCGTACTCACGGGGGGTTCCACAGATACGCAGTATTTT. Translation: CASSVLTGGSTDTQYF.

This CDR3 reads CASSIWLEVFNEQFF. The CDR3 DNA is TGTGCCAGTAGTATCTGGCTGGAGGTGTTCAATGAGCAGTTCTTC. The rearrangement joins TRBV19 to TRBJ2-1; D may be TRBD2 (5 bases). Per the germline V gene, CDR1 is LNHDA and CDR2 is SQIVND (reference sequence). CDR3 length equals 15 residues. The germline V and J ends were trimmed by 3 bases and 6 bases, with 15 bases remaining between them.

The chain uses TRBV5-6 and TRBJ2-5; 7 nucleotides line up with TRBD2. CDR1 is SGHDT and CDR2 is YYEEEE in the germline V gene. V shed 4 bases and J 6 bases; nucleotides not matched to a gene: 9. The CDR3 has 14 amino acids. The CDR3 loop is CASSPGGGSKTQYF. The CDR3 DNA reads TGTGCCAGCAGCCCCGGGGGAGGGTCGAAGACCCAGTACTTC.

The chain uses TRBV3-1 and TRBJ1-1; the D is unclear. The V gene lost 0 bases and the J gene lost 7 bases, with 12 bases spanning the gap. Germline V gives CDR1 LGHDT, CDR2 YNNKEL (reference sequence). The length of the CDR3 is 14 residues. The CDR3 DNA follows: TGTGCCAGCAGCCAAGACGGAGTGCCCTATGAAGCTTTCTTT. This encodes CASSQDGVPYEAFF. Together with reference TRBV3-1 and TRBJ1-1, the CDR3 gives the full variable domain: DTAVSQTPKYLVTQMGNDKSIKCEQNLGHDTMYWYKQDSKKFLKIMFSYNNKELIINETVPNRFSPKSPDKAHLNLHINSLELGDSAVYFCASSQDGVPYEAFFGQGTRLTVV.

The CDR3: CASSVPFTSGVSSYNEQFF. DNA for the CDR3: TGTGCCAGCAGCGTACCTTTTACTAGCGGTGTCAGCTCCTACAATGAGCAGTTCTTC. This chain connects TRBV9 to TRBJ2-1; TRBD2 aligns across 8 bases. CDR3 size: 19 residues. From germline, CDR1 is SGDLS and CDR2 YYNGEE. V lost 1 base, J lost 0 bases, and 12 bases stayed unmatched.

This clonotype has a handful of counts. V is TRBV11-2 and J is TRBJ2-2; the D gene could be TRBD1 or TRBD2 (5 bases each). CDR1 and CDR2 from the germline V gene are SGHAT and FQNNGV. This CDR3 has 18 residues. Trimming took 4 bases from V and 0 from J, leaving 18 bases between them. The CDR3 loop reads CASSYRDPVFANTGELFF. The DNA of the CDR3 is TGTGCCAGCAGCTACCGGGACCCAGTATTCGCGAACACCGGGGAGCTGTTTTTT.

This chain connects TRBV18 to TRBJ2-1; unclear D gene. The germline V gene encodes CDR1 KGHSH and CDR2 LQKENI. This CDR3 region has 16 residues. V was pared by 4 bases and J by 2 bases, with 15 bases between. CDR3 in amino acids: CASSLLSRPPYNEQFF. In nucleotides, the CDR3 is TGTGCCAGCTCACTCCTCTCCCGGCCGCCCTACAATGAGCAGTTCTTC.

This clonotype was counted between two and nine times. The chain couples TRBV6-5 to TRBJ2-1; TRBD1 or TRBD2 may be the D gene (5 bases each). The CDR3 extends over 16 amino acids. Germline lookup yields CDR1 MNHEY and CDR2 SVGAGI. V lost 0 bases and J 1 base, leaving 10 bases between the germline ends. CDR3 DNA sequence: TGTGCCAGCAGTTACTCTGGGACGGTTTCCTACAATGAGCAGTTCTTC. This codes for CASSYSGTVSYNEQFF.

As concerns this clonotype: One end of the junction is discordant with germline, which a read error may explain. The rearrangement links TRBV7-3 to TRBJ2-3; possible D gene TRBD1, 5 bases. This CDR3 region has 16 residues. Per the germline V gene, CDR1 is SGHTA and CDR2 is FQGTGA. This CDR3 reads CASSLTARASTDTQYF. The CDR3 DNA is TGTGCCAGCAGCTTAACCGCCAGGGCAAGCACAGATACTCAGTATTTT. Looking up the rest from reference TRBV7-3 and TRBJ2-3 gives the full variable domain: GAGVSQTPSNKVTEKGKYVELRCDPISGHTALYWYRQSLGQGPEFLIYFQGTGAADDSGLPNDRFFAVRPEGSVSTLKIQRTERGDSAVYLCASSLTARASTDTQYFGPGTRLTVL.

V usage is TRBV5-5 and J usage is TRBJ2-1; possibly TRBD1 for D (6 bases). V gave up 2 bases and J gave up 0 bases, with 18 bases separating them. This CDR3 contains 18 residues. Germline CDR1 is SGHKS and CDR2 is YYEKEE (reference sequence). The CDR3 coding sequence is TGTGCCAGCAGCTTTGAAGGGGGAACCCCGAGCTCCTACAATGAGCAGTTCTTC. It yields the protein CASSFEGGTPSSYNEQFF.

This sequence joins TRBV4-3 and TRBJ1-4; D not certain. Trimming removed 3 bases from V and 0 bases from J, with 8 bases in between. The CDR3 is made up of 15 amino acids. CDR1 and CDR2 (germline): LGHNA, YSLEER. The CDR3 sequence is CASSHRRSTNEKLFF. For the CDR3, the DNA is TGCGCCAGCAGCCACCGACGGTCAACTAATGAAAAACTGTTTTTT.

This clonotype was observed a handful of times. The J gene is TRBJ1-5, the V gene TRBV7-2; 8 bases are shared with TRBD1. CDR1 is SGHTA, CDR2 FQGNSA, per germline. Unmatched junction bases numbered 10, after V lost 5 bases and J lost 4 bases. The CDR3 length is 16 residues. The CDR3 reads CASSIEQGVSNQPQHF. DNA for the CDR3: TGTGCCAGCAGCATAGAACAGGGGGTTTCGAATCAGCCCCAGCATTTT.

The rearrangement links TRBV27 to TRBJ2-2; D is unclear. Germline V CDR1 and CDR2: MNHEY, SMNVEV (reference sequence). Trimming removed 5 bases at V and 6 bases at J, with 10 bases between. The CDR3 is made up of 13 amino acids. CDR3 protein: CASSTGTPGELFF. The CDR3 region has the DNA TGTGCCAGCAGTACTGGAACACCCGGGGAGCTGTTTTTT.

The J gene is TRBJ2-7, the V gene TRBV5-5, with 8 positions matching TRBD2. V shed 0 bases, J shed 3 bases, and the junction held 5 bases outside the gene matches. In germline, CDR1 is SGHKS, CDR2 YYEKEE (reference sequence). This CDR3 comprises 15 residues. The CDR3 DNA reads as TGTGCCAGCAGCTTGGGGCTAGCGGGTCGCTACGAGCAGTACTTC. Translating it yields CASSLGLAGRYEQYF. Variable domain in full (rest from reference TRBV5-5 and TRBJ2-7): DAGVTQSPTHLIKTRGQQVTLRCSPISGHKSVSWYQQVLGQGPQFIFQYYEKEERGRGNFPDRFSARQFPNYSSELNVNALLLGDSALYLCASSLGLAGRYEQYFGPGTRLTVT.

The rearrangement links TRBV20-1 to TRBJ2-7; D may correspond to TRBD1 or TRBD2 (6 bases each). The germline V and J ends were trimmed by 6 bases and 2 bases, with 14 bases remaining between them. The length of the CDR3 is 13 residues. Germline assignment: CDR1 DFQATT and CDR2 SNEGSKA (reference sequence). The chain's CDR3 is CSAPGGGTYEQYF. CDR3 nucleotides: TGCAGTGCCCCAGGAGGGGGAACCTACGAGCAGTACTTC.

The chain recombines TRBV4-1 with TRBJ1-5; D gene unclear. This CDR3 contains 15 residues. In germline, CDR1 is MGHRA, CDR2 YSYEKL. V lost 2 bases and J 2 bases, leaving 10 bases between the germline ends. CDR3 sequence: CASSQWVGGNQPQHF. In DNA form, the CDR3 reads TGCGCCAGCAGCCAATGGGTTGGTGGCAATCAGCCCCAGCATTTT.

The chain has TRBV6-1 and TRBJ2-3, with D perhaps TRBD1 (5 bases). V was pared by 8 bases and J by 2 bases, with 20 bases between. Germline V CDR1 and CDR2: MNHNS, SASEGT. The CDR3 is 16 residues long. CDR3 nucleotide sequence: TGTGCCAGCGGTCAGGGCCCCTCCCGCCCCACAGATACGCAGTATTTT. Protein: CASGQGPSRPTDTQYF.

The chain has TRBV12-3 or TRBV12-4 and TRBJ1-6; D possibly corresponds to TRBD1 (5 bases). Trimming took off 1 base at V and 6 bases at J, with 10 bases between the two ends. This CDR3 comprises 15 residues. This CDR3 reads CASSLDPQGNSPLHF. Written as DNA, the CDR3 is TGTGCCAGCAGTTTAGATCCCCAGGGTAATTCACCCCTCCACTTT.